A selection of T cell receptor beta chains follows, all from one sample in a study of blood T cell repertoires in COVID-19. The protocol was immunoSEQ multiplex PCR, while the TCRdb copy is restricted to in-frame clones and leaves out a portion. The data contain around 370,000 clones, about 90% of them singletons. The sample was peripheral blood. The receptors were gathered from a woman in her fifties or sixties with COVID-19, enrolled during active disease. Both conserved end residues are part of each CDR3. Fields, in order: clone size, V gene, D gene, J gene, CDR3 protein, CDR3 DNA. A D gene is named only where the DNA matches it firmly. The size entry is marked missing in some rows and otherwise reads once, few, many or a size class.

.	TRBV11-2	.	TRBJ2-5	CASSSPTGPGETQYF	TGTGCCAGCAGCTCCCCAACAGGGCCGGGGGAGACCCAGTACTTC
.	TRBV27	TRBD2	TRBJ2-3	CASSSSSGSNKGHTPDTQYF	TGTGCCAGCAGCTCTTCTAGCGGGAGTAATAAAGGGCACACACCAGATACGCAGTATTTT
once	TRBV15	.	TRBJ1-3	CATSSKSGGVSSGNTIYF	TGTGCCACCAGCTCGAAGAGTGGGGGGGTGAGCTCTGGAAACACCATATATTTT
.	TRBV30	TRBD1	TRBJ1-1	CAWRGTGESTEAFF	TGTGCCTGGAGAGGGACAGGGGAGAGCACTGAAGCTTTCTTT
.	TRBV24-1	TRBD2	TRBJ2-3	CATSDTTSLSDTQYF	TGTGCCACCAGTGACACGACTAGCCTATCAGATACGCAGTATTTT
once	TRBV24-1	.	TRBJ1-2	CATSDPRVYGYTF	TGTGCCACCAGTGACCCTCGGGTCTATGGCTACACCTTC
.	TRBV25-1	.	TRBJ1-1	CASSAQMNTEAFF	TGTGCCAGCAGTGCCCAGATGAACACTGAAGCTTTCTTT
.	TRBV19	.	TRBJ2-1	CASSIEPGNHEQFF	TGTGCCAGTAGTATAGAGCCAGGGAACCATGAGCAGTTCTTC
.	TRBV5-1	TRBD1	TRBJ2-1	CASSPGQGYNEQFF	TGCGCCAGCAGCCCCGGACAGGGCTACAATGAGCAGTTCTTC
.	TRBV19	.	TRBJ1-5	CASSRGVSNQPQHF	TGTGCCAGTAGTAGGGGGGTTAGCAATCAGCCCCAGCATTTT
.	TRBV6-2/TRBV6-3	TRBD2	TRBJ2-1	CASSYSAGESYNEQFF	TGTGCCAGCAGTTATTCAGCGGGAGAATCCTACAATGAGCAGTTCTTC
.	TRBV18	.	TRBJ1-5	CASSLLQDNQPQHF	TGTGCCAGCTCCCTTCTTCAGGATAATCAGCCCCAGCATTTT
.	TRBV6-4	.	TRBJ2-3	CASSAGATDTQYF	TGTGCCAGCAGTGCAGGGGCCACAGATACGCAGTATTTT
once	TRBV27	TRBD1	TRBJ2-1	CASSLGTAYNEQFF	TGTGCCAGCAGTTTAGGGACAGCCTACAATGAGCAGTTCTTC
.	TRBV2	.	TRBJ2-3	CASRSGAPFTDTQYF	TGTGCCAGCAGGTCGGGAGCCCCTTTCACAGATACGCAGTATTTT
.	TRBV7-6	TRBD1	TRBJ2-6	CASSSGGQGLTSGANVLTF	TGTGCCAGCAGCTCAGGCGGACAGGGGTTAACCTCTGGGGCCAACGTCCTGACTTTC
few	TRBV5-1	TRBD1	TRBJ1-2	CASSSSGTGNYGYTF	TGCGCCAGCAGCTCTTCCGGGACAGGGAACTATGGCTACACCTTC
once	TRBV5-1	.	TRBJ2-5	CASSLAGVLRETQYF	TGCGCCAGCAGCTTAGCGGGCGTGTTGAGGGAGACCCAGTACTTC
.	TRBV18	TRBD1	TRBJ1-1	CASSPSDRVITEAFF	TGTGCCAGCTCACCGTCTGACAGGGTTATCACTGAAGCTTTCTTT